The 32 T cell receptor beta chains given below trace back to one sample, sequenced in a study of T cell responses to AZD1222 COVID-19 vaccine (dated by TCRdb to the early 2020s). The meaning of the sample's time point label: baseline before first vaccination. Library preparation employed the immunoSEQ multiplex PCR assay. TCRdb re-hosts the immuneACCESS table, in-frame sequences only. Its copies lack some clones; in the studies checked, an unresolved V gene accounts for under half of them, and the cause for the rest is not known. The sample table contains about 150,000 clones; only one count was recorded for about 90% of them. Of the sample, roughly 5% is held by the ten largest clones. Source: peripheral blood, taken on day 0 of AZD1222 vaccination. These receptors all come from an adult in good health.

CDR3 sequence reads: CASSIGQGASYEQYF. The CDR3 region has the DNA TGTGCCAGTAGTATAGGCCAGGGGGCTTCATACGAGCAGTACTTC. The V gene is TRBV19, the J gene TRBJ2-7; TRBD1 aligns across 8 bases. Trimming cost V 1 base and J 4 bases; bases outside gene matches: 6. The germline V gene encodes CDR1 LNHDA and CDR2 SQIVND (reference sequence). The CDR3 sequence is 15 residues long.

The chain carries TRBV11-3 and TRBJ2-1, with D hard to call. Germline values: CDR1 SGHNT, CDR2 YENEEA. Trimming stripped 4 bases from V and 5 bases from J, with 9 bases between. The CDR3 sequence is 13 residues long. The CDR3 loop reads CASSSRLHNEQFF. CDR3 bases: TGTGCCAGCAGCTCTCGGTTGCACAATGAGCAGTTCTTC.

This clone appeared once. This chain uses TRBV9 with TRBJ2-3, with D maybe TRBD2 (5 bases). CDR1 is SGDLS and CDR2 is YYNGEE in the germline V gene. The CDR3 has 14 amino acids. Trimming cost V 3 bases and J 3 bases, with 11 bases left between them. The CDR3 here is CASSDRTGTDTQYF. CDR3 nucleotides: TGTGCCAGCAGCGATAGGACTGGGACAGATACGCAGTATTTT. Full variable domain (outside the CDR3, taken from reference TRBV9 and TRBJ2-3): DSGVTQTPKHLITATGQRVTLRCSPRSGDLSVYWYQQSLDQGLQFLIQYYNGEERAKGNILERFSAQQFPDLHSELNLSSLELGDSALYFCASSDRTGTDTQYFGPGTRLTVL.

The chain carries TRBV4-3 and TRBJ2-3, with 10 positions matching TRBD2. CDR1 LGHNA and CDR2 YSLEER come from the germline V gene. With V trimmed by 5 bases and J by 5 bases, 10 bases remained unmatched. The CDR3 consists of 16 residues. This chain's CDR3 is CASSSWTSGYGDTQYF. The CDR3 region has the DNA TGCGCCAGCAGCTCATGGACTAGCGGATATGGAGATACGCAGTATTTT.

In its sample, this clone was seen a few times. The CDR3 DNA reads as TGCGCCAGCAGCCCCGACAGACCCTACGAGCAGTACTTC. This gives the protein CASSPDRPYEQYF. The chain employs TRBV5-1 and TRBJ2-7; tentative D call: TRBD1 (5 bases). The CDR3 extends over 13 amino acids. The V and J ends lost 4 bases and 2 bases respectively, with 10 bases between them. Germline V gives CDR1 SGHRS, CDR2 YFSETQ.

The chain is built from TRBV4-1 and TRBJ1-2; D is undetermined. Germline V gene lookup returns CDR1 MGHRA and CDR2 YSYEKL. The length of the CDR3 is 16 residues. V lost 0 bases and J lost 8, with 19 bases in between. CDR3 sequence (DNA): TGCGCCAGCAGCCAAGATAAGTGGCAGTCATCGTGGGGCTACACCTTC. It translates to CASSQDKWQSSWGYTF.

CDR3 in amino acids: CASSIWGDNQPQHF. The CDR3 region has the DNA TGTGCCAGTAGTATATGGGGGGACAATCAGCCCCAGCATTTT. The chain carries TRBV19 and TRBJ1-5; D might be TRBD1 (5 bases). The CDR3 loop spans 14 amino acids. CDR1 is LNHDA, CDR2 SQIVND, per germline (reference sequence). Trimming took off 2 bases at V and 3 bases at J, with 8 bases between the two ends.

V is TRBV19 and J is TRBJ1-5, with 7 bases aligning to TRBD1. This CDR3 region has 15 residues. The V gene end was trimmed by 4 bases and the J gene end by 1 base; junction bases not matched to a gene: 4. The germline V gene has CDR1 LNHDA and CDR2 SQIVND (reference sequence). The CDR3 coding sequence is TGTGCCAGTAGTAGACAGGGTGGGAGCAATCAGCCCCAGCATTTT. As protein: CASSRQGGSNQPQHF.

The J gene is TRBJ2-1, the V gene TRBV11-2; TRBD1 is a possible D gene (6 bases). The CDR3 runs 17 residues. The V end was cut by 3 bases, the J end by 0 bases, with 15 bases between. Germline values: CDR1 SGHAT, CDR2 FQNNGV. The CDR3 region is CASSLDSGVSSYNEQFF. The CDR3 DNA reads TGTGCCAGCAGCTTGGACAGTGGGGTAAGCTCCTACAATGAGCAGTTCTTC. Supplemented by reference TRBV11-2 and TRBJ2-1, the full variable domain reads EAGVAQSPRYKIIEKRQSVAFWCNPISGHATLYWYQQILGQGPKLLIQFQNNGVVDDSQLPKDRFSAERLKGVDSTLKIQPAKLEDSAVYLCASSLDSGVSSYNEQFFGPGTRLTVL.

V gene TRBV11-2 combines with J gene TRBJ2-7; D unclear. Germline V gene data show CDR1 as SGHAT and CDR2 as FQNNGV. Deletions cut 1 base from V and 2 bases from J, with 6 bases between. The CDR3 extends over 13 amino acids. CDR3 residues: CASSLGLPYEQYF. The CDR3 nucleotides are TGTGCCAGCAGCTTAGGACTTCCCTACGAGCAGTACTTC.

The chain uses TRBV7-9 and TRBJ1-4; D ambiguous. The CDR3 runs to 16 residues. Per germline, CDR1 SEHNR and CDR2 FQNEAQ (reference sequence). Trimming shortened V by 5 bases and J by 3 bases, and 16 bases separated the two germline ends. The CDR3 DNA follows: TGTGCCAGCAGCCCTTTCCCCAGGACGGCTAATGAAAAACTGTTTTTT. Its translation is CASSPFPRTANEKLFF. The full variable domain, with the rest looked up from reference TRBV7-9 and TRBJ1-4, is DTGVSQNPRHKITKRGQNVTFRCDPISEHNRLYWYRQTLGQGPEFLTYFQNEAQLEKSRLLSDRFSAERPKGSFSTLEIQRTEQGDSAMYLCASSPFPRTANEKLFFGSGTQLSVL.

The rearrangement joins TRBV4-1 to TRBJ2-1; TRBD2 might be the D (6 bases). The CDR3 consists of 16 residues. Germline V CDR1 and CDR2: MGHRA, YSYEKL. Trimming took off 4 bases at V and 8 bases at J, with 21 bases between the two ends. The DNA of the CDR3 is TGCGCCAGCAGCCCGGGTGGGTCGGGAGTAGGTTATGAGCAGTTCTTC. Protein product: CASSPGGSGVGYEQFF.

J is TRBJ1-2 and V is TRBV6-5, with TRBD1 matching over 7 bases. Germline V gene lookup returns CDR1 MNHEY and CDR2 SVGAGI. The CDR3 runs to 15 residues. Germline trimming cut 7 bases from V and 6 bases from J; bases unmatched to any gene: 14. CDR3 sequence (DNA): TGTGCCAGCACTAAGTGGGACAGTAATGTCGATGGCTACACCTTC. Protein sequence: CASTKWDSNVDGYTF.

This clone was seen just once. CDR3 DNA sequence: TGTGCCAGCAGTTACTCGCCCTTGAACACTGAAGCTTTCTTT. Its translation is CASSYSPLNTEAFF. The chain joins TRBV6-5 to TRBJ1-1; D not resolved. The germline gives CDR1 MNHEY, CDR2 SVGAGI. This CDR3 is 14 amino acids long. V dropped 0 bases and J dropped 0 bases, with 5 bases sitting between them.

The chain carries TRBV7-9 and TRBJ1-2; 7 nucleotides agree with TRBD1. Germline V gene data show CDR1 as SEHNR and CDR2 as FQNEAQ (reference sequence). With 5 bases clipped from V and 6 bases from J, the junction kept 15 bases outside the gene matches. The CDR3 has 16 amino acids. The CDR3, as DNA: TGTGCCAGCAGCCCCTCAACCGAGGGCAGGGGGAATGGCTACACCTTC. This translates into CASSPSTEGRGNGYTF.

The rearrangement uses TRBV6-2 or TRBV6-3 and TRBJ2-3, with TRBD2 matching 9 bases. The length of the CDR3 is 17 residues. CDR1 MNHEY and CDR2 SVGEGT come from the germline V gene. Germline trimming cut 5 bases from V and 6 bases from J; bases unmatched to any gene: 15. CDR3 coding DNA: TGTGCCAGCAGTCGGCCCTTAGCGGGGGCCCCGGGGGATACGCAGTATTTT. Its translation is CASSRPLAGAPGDTQYF.

V and J are TRBV7-9 and TRBJ1-3; 10 nucleotides line up with TRBD1. Germline CDR1 is SEHNR and CDR2 is FQNEAQ (reference sequence). The CDR3 totals 15 residues. J lost 7 bases, V lost 6 bases, and 9 bases had no gene match. The chain's CDR3 is CASSPADRGINTIYF. For the CDR3, the DNA is TGTGCCAGCAGTCCGGCGGACAGGGGGATTAACACCATATATTTT.

The CDR3 spells CASTKGGNNNEQFF. The CDR3 nucleotides read TGTGCCAGCACCAAAGGAGGCAACAACAATGAGCAGTTCTTC. This chain links TRBV7-9 with TRBJ2-1; possible D gene TRBD2, 5 bases. The ends were cut back, 7 bases at V and 5 bases at J, with 15 bases in the middle. The CDR3 runs 14 residues. Germline-derived CDR1 and CDR2 are SEHNR and FQNEAQ (reference sequence).

V is TRBV6-6 and J is TRBJ1-1, with TRBD1 matching over 8 bases. V trimming: 6 bases; J trimming: 4 bases; junction bases outside the gene matches: 4. The CDR3 spans 13 residues. CDR1 is MNHNY, CDR2 SVGAGI, per germline (reference sequence). The CDR3 DNA sequence: TGTGCCAGCAGACCGGACAGGGTCACTGAAGCTTTCTTT. Translation: CASRPDRVTEAFF.

The V call is TRBV9, the J call TRBJ2-5; D is ambiguous. The germline V and J ends were trimmed by 0 bases and 3 bases, with 6 bases remaining between them. The CDR3 length is 13 residues. Per the germline V gene, CDR1 is SGDLS and CDR2 is YYNGEE. CDR3 sequence: CASSVAAEETQYF. The CDR3, as DNA: TGTGCCAGCAGCGTAGCTGCTGAAGAGACCCAGTACTTC.

V and J are TRBV9 and TRBJ2-5; 7 nucleotides agree with TRBD2. V trimming: 0 bases; J trimming: 5 bases; junction bases outside the gene matches: 10. The germline V gene encodes CDR1 SGDLS and CDR2 YYNGEE. The CDR3 has 16 amino acids. The CDR3 loop is CASSVAGAGETETQYF. CDR3 nucleotides: TGTGCCAGCAGCGTAGCTGGCGCGGGAGAGACGGAGACCCAGTACTTC.

The chain uses TRBV6-5 and TRBJ2-2; D gene ambiguous. V was shortened by 6 bases and J by 4 bases, with 15 bases between the two germline ends. CDR1 MNHEY and CDR2 SVGAGI come from the germline V gene. This CDR3 comprises 15 residues. CDR3 residues: CASSETTLFTGELFF. As DNA, the CDR3 is TGTGCCAGCAGCGAGACAACACTCTTCACCGGGGAGCTGTTTTTT.

This chain connects TRBV18 to TRBJ2-7, with 12 bases that match TRBD2. Germline trimming cut 5 bases from V and 5 bases from J; bases unmatched to any gene: 13. Germline V CDR1 and CDR2: KGHSH, LQKENI. This CDR3 has 17 residues. DNA for the CDR3: TGTGCCAGCTCATCCCGACTAGCGGGGGTCCCGCCCAACGAGCAGTACTTC. Encoded protein: CASSSRLAGVPPNEQYF.

The chain employs TRBV19 and TRBJ2-2, with unresolved D. CDR3 length: 16 residues. Germline values: CDR1 LNHDA, CDR2 SQIVND (reference sequence). Trimming removed 7 bases at V and 1 base at J, with 16 bases between. CDR3: CASKNNPTQNTGELFF. The CDR3 bases are TGTGCCAGTAAGAATAATCCCACCCAGAACACCGGGGAGCTGTTTTTT.

This chain uses TRBV18 with TRBJ2-1; 12 nucleotides agree with TRBD1. The J segment lost 8 bases and the V segment lost 3 bases, leaving 11 bases of the junction unmatched. CDR3 length: 17 residues. Germline CDR1 and CDR2: KGHSH and LQKENI. CDR3 DNA sequence: TGTGCCAGCTCACCTCGCTGGGGACAGGGGGCTCGGGATGAGCAGTTCTTC. This codes for CASSPRWGQGARDEQFF.

This clone has a handful of counts. The V gene is TRBV25-1, the J gene TRBJ1-2; D unresolved. The CDR3 runs 14 residues. V lost 7 bases and J 1 base, leaving 13 bases between the germline ends. The V gene's germline CDR1 is MGHDK and CDR2 SYGVNS. CDR3 DNA sequence: TGTGCCAGCAAGGAGGCAGGTGATAACTATGGCTACACCTTC. Amino acids: CASKEAGDNYGYTF.

The chain has TRBV12-3 or TRBV12-4 and TRBJ2-7; D gene ambiguous. V was clipped by 4 bases and J by 6 bases, with 7 bases between them. The CDR3 sequence is 11 residues long. In nucleotides, the CDR3 is TGTGCCAGCAGTTACGCTCGCGAGCAGTACTTC. Amino acids: CASSYAREQYF.

In DNA, the CDR3 is TGTGCCACCGTGGGAAGGCGAGGGAATGAGCAGTTCTTC. Translated: CATVGRRGNEQFF. V is TRBV24-1 and J is TRBJ2-1; a weak D match, TRBD2 (5 bases). The CDR3 runs 13 residues. Trimming pared 9 bases from V and 7 bases from J, leaving 15 bases between. From germline, CDR1 is KGHDR and CDR2 SFDVKD.

The rearrangement uses TRBV29-1 and TRBJ1-2; 10 nucleotides agree with TRBD1. The CDR3 is 12 residues long. Germline V gives CDR1 SQVTM, CDR2 ANQGSEA. The junction had 5 bases not matched to a gene; V was cut back by 5 bases and J by 8 bases. The CDR3 protein is CSVSGTGDGYTF. CDR3 DNA: TGCAGCGTTTCCGGGACAGGGGACGGCTACACCTTC.

J is TRBJ2-7 and V is TRBV15; the D gene is possibly TRBD1 (5 bases). The CDR3 has 15 amino acids. Deletions cut 9 bases from V and 3 bases from J, with 21 bases between. CDR1 and CDR2 (germline): LNHNV, YYDKDF (reference sequence). As DNA, the CDR3 is TGTGCCACGTCCTCATTTGAGACAGAAGTCTACGAGCAGTACTTC. Its translation: CATSSFETEVYEQYF.

This clone was seen once. This sequence joins TRBV7-2 and TRBJ1-6, with 8 positions matching TRBD1. From germline, CDR1 is SGHTA and CDR2 FQGNSA. The CDR3 has 17 amino acids. V gave up 3 bases and J gave up 8 bases; unmatched junction bases: 12. In DNA form, the CDR3 reads TGTGCCAGCAGCTTGTCCCCCCGGACAGGGTGGCATTCACCCCTCCACTTT. Translation: CASSLSPRTGWHSPLHF.

The V gene is TRBV4-1, the J gene TRBJ1-1; no definite D call. Germline CDR1 reads MGHRA; CDR2 reads YSYEKL. The ends were cut back, 0 bases at V and 0 bases at J, with 20 bases in the middle. This CDR3 has 19 amino acids. As DNA, the CDR3 is TGCGCCAGCAGCCAAGAGAGCCTCAGGAATCTCAACATGAACACTGAAGCTTTCTTT. It translates to CASSQESLRNLNMNTEAFF.